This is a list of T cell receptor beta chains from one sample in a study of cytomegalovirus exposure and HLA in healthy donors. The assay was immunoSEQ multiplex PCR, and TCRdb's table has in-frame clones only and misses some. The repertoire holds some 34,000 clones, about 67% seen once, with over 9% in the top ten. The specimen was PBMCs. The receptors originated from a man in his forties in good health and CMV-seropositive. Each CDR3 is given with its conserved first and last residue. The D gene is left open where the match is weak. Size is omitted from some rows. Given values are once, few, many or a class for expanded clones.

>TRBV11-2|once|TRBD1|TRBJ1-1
CASSLAGGMNTEAFF
TGTGCCAGCAGCTTGGCAGGGGGCATGAACACTGAAGCTTTCTTT
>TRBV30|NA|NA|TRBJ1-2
CAWSEGVRSHGYTF
TGTGCCTGGAGCGAAGGGGTGAGATCACATGGCTACACCTTC
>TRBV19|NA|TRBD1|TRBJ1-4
CASSSKQGAGKLFF
TGTGCCAGTAGTTCAAAACAGGGGGCCGGAAAACTGTTTTTT
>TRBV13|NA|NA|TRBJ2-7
CASSPNRSVTSYEQYF
TGTGCCAGCAGTCCTAACAGGTCAGTGACCTCCTACGAGCAGTACTTC
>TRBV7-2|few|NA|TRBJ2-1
CASTVTGPYNEQFF
TGTGCCAGCACCGTGACAGGTCCATACAATGAGCAGTTCTTC
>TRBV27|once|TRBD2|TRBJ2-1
CASSLGPGRARSSYNEQFF
TGTGCCAGCAGTTTAGGGCCTGGGAGGGCCAGGAGCTCCTACAATGAGCAGTTCTTC
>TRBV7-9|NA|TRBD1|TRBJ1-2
CASSLIGQAVSYGYTF
TGTGCCAGCAGCTTAATCGGACAGGCGGTGAGCTATGGCTACACCTTC
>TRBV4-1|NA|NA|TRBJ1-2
CASSQVTGASYGYTF
TGCGCCAGCAGCCAAGTGACAGGAGCCAGCTATGGCTACACCTTC
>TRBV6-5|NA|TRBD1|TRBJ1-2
CASSKDRGPVGYTF
TGTGCCAGCAGTAAGGACAGGGGGCCGGTTGGCTACACCTTC
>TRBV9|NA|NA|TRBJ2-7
CASSVGTGRHEQYF
TGTGCCAGCAGCGTAGGAACAGGGCGACACGAGCAGTACTTC
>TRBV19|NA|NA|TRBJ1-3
CASIAASSGNTIYF
TGTGCCAGTATCGCGGCCTCCTCTGGAAACACCATATATTTT
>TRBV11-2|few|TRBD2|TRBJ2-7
CASSLASLGGSYEQYF
TGTGCCAGCAGCTTAGCTTCATTGGGAGGGTCCTACGAGCAGTACTTC
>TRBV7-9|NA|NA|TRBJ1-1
CASSHRSTEAFF
TGTGCCAGCAGCCATCGGAGTACTGAAGCTTTCTTT
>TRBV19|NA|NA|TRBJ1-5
CASSDRLHQPQHF
TGTGCCAGTAGTGACAGACTCCATCAGCCCCAGCATTTT
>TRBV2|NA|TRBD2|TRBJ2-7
CASMGGPYEQYF
TGTGCCAGTATGGGAGGGCCCTACGAGCAGTACTTC
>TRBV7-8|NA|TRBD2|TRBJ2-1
CASSSRASAGGHLNEQFF
TGTGCCAGCAGCTCCCGGGCTTCAGCGGGGGGGCATCTCAATGAGCAGTTCTTC
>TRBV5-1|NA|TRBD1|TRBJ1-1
CASNPGQGAFTNTEAFF
TGCGCCAGCAACCCCGGGCAGGGGGCGTTTACGAACACTGAAGCTTTCTTT
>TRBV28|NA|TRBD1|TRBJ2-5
CASSLPGTGRRETQYF
TGTGCCAGCAGTTTGCCCGGGACAGGGAGAAGAGAGACCCAGTACTTC
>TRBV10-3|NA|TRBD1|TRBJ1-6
CAISEIETGGANSPLHF
TGTGCCATCAGTGAGATAGAAACAGGGGGAGCTAATTCACCCCTCCACTTT
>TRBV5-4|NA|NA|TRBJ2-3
CASTNGGPLSTDTQYF
TGTGCCAGCACCAACGGAGGGCCCCTAAGCACAGATACGCAGTATTTT
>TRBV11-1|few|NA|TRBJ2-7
CASSFAIYSYEQYF
TGTGCCAGCAGTTTTGCCATCTACTCCTACGAGCAGTACTTC
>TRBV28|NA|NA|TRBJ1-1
CASNTANTEAFF
TGTGCCAGCAATACAGCAAACACTGAAGCTTTCTTT
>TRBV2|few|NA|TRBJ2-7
CATKPQFASYEQYF
TGTGCCACCAAGCCACAGTTCGCATCTTACGAGCAGTACTTC
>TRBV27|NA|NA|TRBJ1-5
CASSPNRASGQPQHF
TGTGCCAGCAGCCCTAACAGGGCTTCGGGTCAGCCCCAGCATTTT
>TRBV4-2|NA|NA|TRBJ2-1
CASSQDREIYNEQFF
TGTGCCAGCAGCCAAGATCGGGAGATCTACAATGAGCAGTTCTTC
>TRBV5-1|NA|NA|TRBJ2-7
CASSLSGTYEQYF
TGCGCCAGCAGCTTGTCGGGAACCTACGAGCAGTACTTC
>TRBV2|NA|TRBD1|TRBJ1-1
CASSEERAGGTEAFF
TGTGCCAGCAGTGAAGAGAGGGCAGGGGGCACTGAAGCTTTCTTT
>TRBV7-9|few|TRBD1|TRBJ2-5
CASSWDRGGEETQYF
TGTGCCAGCAGCTGGGACAGGGGAGGCGAGGAGACCCAGTACTTC
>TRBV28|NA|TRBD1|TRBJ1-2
CASKVRDSYGYTF
TGTGCCAGCAAGGTGCGGGACAGCTATGGCTACACCTTC
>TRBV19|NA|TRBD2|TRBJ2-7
CASSLTSGGTYEQYF
TGTGCCAGTAGTTTAACTAGCGGGGGAACCTACGAGCAGTACTTC
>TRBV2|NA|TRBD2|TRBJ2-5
CASSVAGGQETQYF
TGTGCCAGCAGTGTAGCGGGGGGGCAGGAGACCCAGTACTTC
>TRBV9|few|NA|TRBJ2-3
CASSARGTDTDTQYF
TGTGCCAGCAGCGCCAGAGGGACTGACACAGATACGCAGTATTTT
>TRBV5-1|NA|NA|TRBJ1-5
CASSLDTGFGNQPQHF
TGCGCCAGCAGCTTAGATACAGGGTTCGGCAATCAGCCCCAGCATTTT
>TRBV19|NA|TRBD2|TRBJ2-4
CASGRASGGLGSIQYF
TGTGCCAGTGGGAGGGCTAGCGGGGGATTGGGCTCCATTCAGTACTTC
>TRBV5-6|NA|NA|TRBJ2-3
CASSFIWASTDTQYF
TGTGCCAGCAGCTTCATTTGGGCTTCTACAGATACGCAGTATTTT
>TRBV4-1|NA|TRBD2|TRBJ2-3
CASSVRTSGGAADTQYF
TGCGCCAGCAGCGTCCGGACTAGCGGGGGGGCAGCAGATACGCAGTATTTT
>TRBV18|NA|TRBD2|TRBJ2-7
CASSSELAGGSYEQYF
TGTGCCAGCTCAAGCGAGCTAGCGGGGGGTTCCTACGAGCAGTACTTC
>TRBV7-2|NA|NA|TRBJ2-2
CASSFLVGSAGELFF
TGTGCCAGCAGCTTTTTGGTCGGGTCAGCCGGGGAGCTGTTTTTT
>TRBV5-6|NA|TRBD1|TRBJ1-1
CASSLRDRTNTEAFF
TGTGCCAGCAGCTTGAGGGACAGAACCAACACTGAAGCTTTCTTT
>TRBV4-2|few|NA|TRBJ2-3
CASSSRTDSSTDTQYF
TGTGCTAGCAGTTCTCGAACGGACTCTAGCACAGATACGCAGTATTTT
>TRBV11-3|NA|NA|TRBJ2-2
CASSIAVPGELFF
TGTGCCAGCAGTATAGCAGTCCCGGGGGAGCTGTTTTTT
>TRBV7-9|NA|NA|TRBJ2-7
CASSLIGGSPYEQYF
TGTGCCAGCAGCTTGATTGGGGGGTCCCCCTACGAGCAGTACTTC
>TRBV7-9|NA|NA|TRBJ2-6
CASSLENRAGGANVLTF
TGTGCCAGCAGCTTAGAGAACAGGGCAGGCGGGGCCAACGTCCTGACTTTC
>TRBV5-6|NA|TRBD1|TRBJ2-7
CASTSFGTGGDEQYF
TGTGCCAGCACATCGTTTGGGACAGGGGGCGACGAGCAGTACTTC
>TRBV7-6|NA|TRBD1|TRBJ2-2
CASSFGQDREDTGELFF
TGTGCCAGCAGCTTTGGCCAGGACAGGGAAGACACCGGGGAGCTGTTTTTT
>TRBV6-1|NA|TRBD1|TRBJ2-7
CASSEGTGYDYEQYF
TGTGCCAGCAGTGAAGGGACAGGCTACGACTACGAGCAGTACTTC
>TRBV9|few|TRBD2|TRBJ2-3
CASSVSTSGGRSSTDTQYF
TGTGCCAGCAGCGTATCTACCAGCGGGGGCCGATCTAGCACAGATACGCAGTATTTT
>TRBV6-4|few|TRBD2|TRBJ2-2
CASSESGGNTGELFF
TGTGCCAGCAGTGAGAGCGGGGGGAACACCGGGGAGCTGTTTTTT
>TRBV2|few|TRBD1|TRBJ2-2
CASRTDRELGELFF
TGTGCCAGCAGGACCGACAGGGAGCTCGGGGAGCTGTTTTTT
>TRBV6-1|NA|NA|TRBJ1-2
CASSETTTAFGYGYTF
TGTGCCAGCAGTGAAACTACAACCGCATTCGGCTATGGCTACACCTTC
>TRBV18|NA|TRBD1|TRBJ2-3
CASSPRTGEDTQYF
TGTGCCAGCTCACCTCGGACAGGGGAAGATACGCAGTATTTT
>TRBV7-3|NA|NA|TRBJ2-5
CASSRGGGLQETQYF
TGTGCCAGCAGCAGGGGAGGGGGGCTTCAAGAGACCCAGTACTTC
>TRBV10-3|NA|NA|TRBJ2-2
CAASISGTGELFF
TGTGCCGCGAGCATTAGCGGTACCGGGGAGCTGTTTTTT
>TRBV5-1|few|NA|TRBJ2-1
CASSLGWARYNEQFF
TGCGCCAGCAGCTTGGGGTGGGCAAGATACAATGAGCAGTTCTTC
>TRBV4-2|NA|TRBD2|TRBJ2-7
CASSQDRTSGSYEQYF
TGTGCCAGCAGCCAAGACCGCACTAGCGGTTCCTACGAGCAGTACTTC
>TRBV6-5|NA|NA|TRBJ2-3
CASADSHTDTQYF
TGTGCCAGCGCCGACTCTCACACAGATACGCAGTATTTT
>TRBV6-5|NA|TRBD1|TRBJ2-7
CASSFYRGSYEQYF
TGTGCCAGCAGTTTTTACAGGGGCTCCTACGAGCAGTACTTC